This T cell receptor (beta chain) was identified in a study of T cell repertoires in cytomegalovirus infection. Study details: The authors used CMV epitopes that were HLA-C-restricted (recently identified) and HLA-B-restricted (well studied).

Each CDR3 protein is one row after TCRdb ran MiXCR on the reads. The sample includes 600,000 to 700,000 distinct CDR3 sequences, roughly a third of them seen just once. A few counts support this clonotype. Antigen specificity is unknown. V was clipped by 1 base and J by 7 bases, with 14 bases between them. CDR1 and CDR2 (germline): LGHNA, YNFKEQ. The CDR3 is 15 amino acids. Study results and caveats: HLA-C-restricted CMV-specific TCR beta clonotypes prevailed in the ex vivo response. Summed public TCR beta family frequency identified CMV carriers bearing the relevant HLA.

The specimen was cultured PBMCs, collected from culture after CMV antigen stimulation. The receptor was isolated from a human donor in good health (CMV status not recorded). Some clones in this sample may be carry-over from other donors' samples. The rearrangement links TRBV4-2 to TRBJ2-1; TRBD2 might be the D (6 bases). In DNA form, the CDR3 reads TGTGCCAGCAGCCAAGGAGACCTAGCGCAGAATGAGCAGTTCTTC. Translation: CASSQGDLAQNEQFF.